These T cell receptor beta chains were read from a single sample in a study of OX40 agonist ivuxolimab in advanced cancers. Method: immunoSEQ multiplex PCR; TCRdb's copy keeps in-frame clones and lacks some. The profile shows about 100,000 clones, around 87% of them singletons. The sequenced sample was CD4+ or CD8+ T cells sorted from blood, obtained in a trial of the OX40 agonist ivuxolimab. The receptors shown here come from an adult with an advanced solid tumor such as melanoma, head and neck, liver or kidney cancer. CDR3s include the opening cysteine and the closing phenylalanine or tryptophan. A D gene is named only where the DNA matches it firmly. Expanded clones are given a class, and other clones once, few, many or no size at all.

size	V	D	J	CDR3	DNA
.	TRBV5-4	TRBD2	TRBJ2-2	CASSPLAGGGTGELFF	TGTGCCAGCAGCCCTCTAGCGGGAGGTGGGACCGGGGAGCTGTTTTTT
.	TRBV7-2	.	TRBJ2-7	CASSFLPGLSYEQYF	TGTGCCAGCAGTTTCCTACCGGGACTCTCCTACGAGCAGTACTTC
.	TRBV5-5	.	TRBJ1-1	CASSLAGRRNTEAFF	TGTGCCAGCAGCCTGGCGGGCAGGAGGAACACTGAAGCTTTCTTT
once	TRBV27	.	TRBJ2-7	CASSSRQSYEQYF	TGTGCCAGCAGTTCGAGACAGAGCTACGAGCAGTACTTC
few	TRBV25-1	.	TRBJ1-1	CASSPLMNTEAFF	TGTGCCAGCAGTCCCCTCATGAACACTGAAGCTTTCTTT
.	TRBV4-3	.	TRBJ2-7	CASSQDPLVGAYEQYF	TGCGCCAGCAGCCAAGACCCTTTAGTAGGGGCCTACGAGCAGTACTTC
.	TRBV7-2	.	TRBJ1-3	CASSYRASSGNTIYF	TGTGCCAGCAGCTACAGGGCTAGCTCTGGAAACACCATATATTTT
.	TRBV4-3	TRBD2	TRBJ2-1	CASSQLPAGGPGEQFF	TGCGCCAGCAGTCAGCTTCCAGCGGGAGGGCCAGGTGAGCAGTTCTTC
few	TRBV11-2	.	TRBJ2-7	CASSLNAARAYEQYF	TGTGCCAGCAGCTTAAACGCGGCTCGGGCCTACGAGCAGTACTTC
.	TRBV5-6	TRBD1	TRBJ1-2	CASSLVDREDGYTF	TGTGCCAGCAGCTTGGTGGACAGGGAAGATGGCTACACCTTC
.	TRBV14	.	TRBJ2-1	CASSPRQSSYNEQFF	TGTGCCAGCAGCCCCCGACAGAGCTCCTACAATGAGCAGTTCTTC
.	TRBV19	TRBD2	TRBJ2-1	CASSIPSPSGRYNEQFF	TGTGCCAGTAGTATCCCCTCGCCTAGCGGGAGGTACAATGAGCAGTTCTTC
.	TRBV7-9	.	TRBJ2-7	CASSPSDYEQYF	TGTGCCAGCAGCCCCAGTGACTACGAGCAGTACTTC
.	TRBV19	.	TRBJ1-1	CASSPGGRIPEAFF	TGTGCCAGTAGTCCCGGGGGCCGCATCCCTGAAGCTTTCTTT
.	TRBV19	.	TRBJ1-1	CASSIRGATEAFF	TGTGCCAGTAGTATCCGGGGTGCCACTGAAGCTTTCTTT
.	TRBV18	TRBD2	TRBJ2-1	CASSVSGGHLNEQFF	TGTGCCAGCTCTGTTAGCGGGGGCCACCTTAATGAGCAGTTCTTC
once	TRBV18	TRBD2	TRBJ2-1	CASSPDWSGGNNEQFF	TGTGCCAGCTCACCGGATTGGAGCGGGGGGAACAATGAGCAGTTCTTC
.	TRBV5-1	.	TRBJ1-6	CASSLDGGDGSPLHF	TGCGCCAGCAGCTTGGATGGCGGGGACGGTTCACCCCTCCACTTT
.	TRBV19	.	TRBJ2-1	CASSIAGGSWDEQFF	TGTGCCAGTAGTATAGCTGGGGGCAGTTGGGATGAGCAGTTCTTC
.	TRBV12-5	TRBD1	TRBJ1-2	CASGLDRGLQGYTF	TGTGCTAGTGGTCTCGACAGGGGGCTTCAAGGCTACACCTTC
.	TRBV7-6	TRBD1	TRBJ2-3	CASSLEQGGTDTQYF	TGTGCCAGCAGCTTAGAACAGGGGGGCACAGATACGCAGTATTTT
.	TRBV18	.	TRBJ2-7	CASSTPSVGYEQYF	TGTGCCAGCTCGACCCCGTCCGTCGGGTACGAGCAGTACTTC
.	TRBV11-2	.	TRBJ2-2	CASSIHSGGYTGELFF	TGTGCCAGCAGCATCCACTCGGGGGGCTACACCGGGGAGCTGTTTTTT
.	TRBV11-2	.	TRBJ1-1	CASSLGVRLPNTEAFF	TGTGCCAGCAGCTTAGGGGTCAGACTCCCGAACACTGAAGCTTTCTTT
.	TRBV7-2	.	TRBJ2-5	CASSLSGVETQYF	TGTGCCAGCAGCTTATCGGGAGTTGAGACCCAGTACTTC
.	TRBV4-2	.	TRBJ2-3	CASSQRQGTDTQYF	TGTGCCAGCAGCCAACGACAGGGCACAGATACGCAGTATTTT
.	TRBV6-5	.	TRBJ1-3	CASSLSGFSGNTIYF	TGTGCCAGCAGCCTTTCGGGGTTTTCTGGAAACACCATATATTTT
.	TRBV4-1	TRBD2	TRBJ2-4	CASSHPAKRELNIQYF	TGCGCCAGCAGCCACCCCGCGAAGCGGGAGTTAAACATTCAGTACTTC
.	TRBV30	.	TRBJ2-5	CAWSFQGIGETQYF	TGTGCCTGGAGTTTTCAGGGGATAGGCGAGACCCAGTACTTC
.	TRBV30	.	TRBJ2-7	CAWSTHDNSGYYEQYF	TGTGCCTGGAGTACGCACGACAATTCGGGATACTACGAGCAGTACTTC
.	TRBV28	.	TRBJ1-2	CASSPTAQETYGYTF	TGTGCCAGCAGTCCGACCGCCCAGGAGACCTATGGCTACACCTTC
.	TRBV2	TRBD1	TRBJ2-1	CASSANRGNEQFF	TGTGCCAGCAGTGCTAACAGGGGCAATGAGCAGTTCTTC
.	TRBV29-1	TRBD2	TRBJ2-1	CSAPLAGGFDEQFF	TGCAGCGCCCCCCTAGCGGGGGGCTTCGATGAGCAGTTCTTC
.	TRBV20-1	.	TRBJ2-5	CSAGMIETQYF	TGCAGTGCTGGGATGATAGAGACCCAGTACTTC
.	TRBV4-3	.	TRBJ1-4	CASSRGGGNEKLFF	TGCGCCAGCAGCCGGGGCGGGGGGAATGAAAAACTGTTTTTT
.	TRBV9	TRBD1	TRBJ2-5	CASSAGQGAETQYF	TGTGCCAGCAGCGCAGGACAGGGGGCAGAGACCCAGTACTTC
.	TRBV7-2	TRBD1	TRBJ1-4	CASSLTGELAEKLFF	TGTGCCAGCAGCCTAACAGGGGAACTTGCTGAAAAACTGTTTTTT
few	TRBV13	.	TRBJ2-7	CAIARGINEQYF	TGTGCCATTGCTAGGGGCATCAACGAGCAGTACTTC
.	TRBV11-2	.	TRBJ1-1	CASSTGRRSNTEAFF	TGTGCCAGCAGCACCGGACGGCGGTCAAACACTGAAGCTTTCTTT
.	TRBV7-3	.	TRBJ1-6	CASSLTGGERSPLHF	TGTGCCAGCAGCTTAACGGGTGGGGAGCGTTCACCCCTCCACTTT
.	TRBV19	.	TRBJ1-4	CASSIWPGATNEKLFF	TGTGCCAGTAGTATATGGCCAGGGGCAACTAATGAAAAACTGTTTTTT
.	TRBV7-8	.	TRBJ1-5	CASSPRGRGGYQPQHF	TGTGCCAGCAGCCCTCGGGGCAGGGGCGGGTATCAGCCCCAGCATTTT
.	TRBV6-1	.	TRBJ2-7	CASSEAGGSHEQYF	TGTGCCAGCAGTGAAGCTGGAGGGTCCCACGAGCAGTACTTC